Listed here are 24 T cell receptor beta chains from one sample, sequenced in a study of T cell repertoires in cytomegalovirus infection. TCRdb analysed the reads with MiXCR anew, one entry per CDR3 protein. The sample has roughly 180,000 distinct CDR3 sequences, roughly 30% seen once. The material sequenced was PBMCs. The receptors were sampled from a human donor in good health (CMV status not recorded). Some clones in this sample may be carry-over from other donors' samples.

This clonotype was counted at least ten times. V is TRBV7-2 and J is TRBJ2-1; the D gene could be TRBD1 or TRBD2 (6 bases each). V gave up 5 bases and J gave up 0 bases, with 20 bases separating them. CDR3 length: 18 amino acids. Germline V lookup: CDR1 SGHTA, CDR2 FQGNSA. In DNA, the CDR3 is TGTGCCAGCAGCATTATTGGGGGGCCGGGAAGCTCCTACAATGAGCAGTTCTTC. Translating gives CASSIIGGPGSSYNEQFF.

This clonotype has a handful of counts. V gene TRBV7-9 combines with J gene TRBJ1-4; D uncertain. The CDR3 runs 12 residues. Trimming left V 4 bases short and J 8 bases short, with 8 bases between. The germline CDR1 and CDR2 sequences are SEHNR and FQNEAQ (reference sequence). In nucleotides, the CDR3 is TGTGCCAGCAGCTATGAGCTGGAAAAACTGTTTTTT. Translated, it gives CASSYELEKLFF. Using reference TRBV7-9 and TRBJ1-4 for the parts outside the CDR3, the full variable domain is DTGVSQNPRHKITKRGQNVTFRCDPISEHNRLYWYRQTLGQGPEFLTYFQNEAQLEKSRLLSDRFSAERPKGSFSTLEIQRTEQGDSAMYLCASSYELEKLFFGSGTQLSVL.

The rearrangement joins TRBV6-2 or TRBV6-3 to TRBJ1-1; weak D call: TRBD1 (6 bases). The CDR3 is made up of 15 amino acids. The ends were cut back, 3 bases at V and 4 bases at J, with 15 bases in the middle. Germline CDR1 and CDR2: MNHEY and SVGEGT. CDR3 coding DNA: TGTGCCAGCAGTTATCGGTCCGGGGGCGTCACTGAAGCTTTCTTT. Its translation: CASSYRSGGVTEAFF.

The table lists this clonotype with many counts. The rearrangement links TRBV7-8 to TRBJ1-1, with D hard to call. CDR1 is SGHVS and CDR2 is FQNEAQ in the germline V gene. The CDR3 runs to 13 residues. V lost 8 bases and J 2 bases, leaving 12 bases between the germline ends. This CDR3 is CASGLLGNTEAFF. The CDR3 DNA follows: TGTGCCAGCGGCCTCCTGGGAAACACTGAAGCTTTCTTT.

This clonotype has more than one count but fewer than ten. V and J are TRBV29-1 and TRBJ1-1, with unresolved D. From germline, CDR1 is SQVTM and CDR2 ANQGSEA. V was cut by 0 bases and J by 4 bases, with 12 bases left in between. CDR3 length: 14 residues. CDR3 loop: CSVEESGVGTEAFF. CDR3 sequence (DNA): TGCAGCGTTGAAGAATCGGGTGTTGGCACTGAAGCTTTCTTT.

The rearrangement joins TRBV6-1 to TRBJ1-5; D perhaps matches TRBD1 (5 bases). CDR1 and CDR2 (germline): MNHNS, SASEGT. Trimming removed 3 bases from V and 6 bases from J, with 9 bases in between. The CDR3 covers 13 residues. CDR3 region: CASSERGTQPQHF. The CDR3 bases are TGTGCCAGCAGTGAGCGGGGCACTCAGCCCCAGCATTTT.

The rearrangement links TRBV5-1 to TRBJ2-2, with 7 bases identical to TRBD2. With 3 bases clipped from V and 6 bases from J, the junction kept 8 bases outside the gene matches. The CDR3 runs to 15 residues. Germline CDR1 is SGHRS and CDR2 is YFSETQ. CDR3: CASSSGLGRAGELFF. The CDR3 bases are TGCGCCAGCAGCTCAGGACTGGGGAGGGCCGGGGAGCTGTTTTTT.

This clonotype was seen only once. This chain connects TRBV19 to TRBJ1-2, with D perhaps matching TRBD1 (6 bases). Germline V lookup: CDR1 LNHDA, CDR2 SQIVND (reference sequence). Trimming removed 5 bases at V and 3 bases at J, with 13 bases between. This CDR3 comprises 14 residues. The CDR3 coding sequence is TGTGCCAGTAGTTCAGGGGAGGAAGACTATGGCTACACCTTC. It specifies CASSSGEEDYGYTF.

The J gene is TRBJ2-3, the V gene TRBV7-4; no clear D. Germline V gene lookup returns CDR1 SGHVT and CDR2 SQSDAQ. This CDR3 region has 11 residues. Trimming removed 7 bases from V and 3 bases from J, with 5 bases in between. CDR3 loop: CASTITDTQYF. The DNA for the CDR3 is TGTGCCAGCACCATTACAGATACGCAGTATTTT.

The CDR3 here is CASSPVGDYGYTF. DNA for the CDR3: TGTGCCAGCAGCCCTGTCGGGGACTATGGCTACACCTTC. V is TRBV5-3 and J is TRBJ1-2, with no clear D. TRBV5-3 counts as an open reading frame of uncertain function. The V gene lost 8 bases and the J gene lost 3 bases, with 14 bases spanning the gap. This CDR3 contains 13 residues.

The chain recombines TRBV20-1 with TRBJ1-1; 8 bases align to TRBD1. The germline CDR1 and CDR2 sequences are DFQATT and SNEGSKA (reference sequence). J lost 1 base, V lost 6 bases, and 16 bases had no gene match. This CDR3 has 17 amino acids. The CDR3 nucleotides read TGCAGTGCCCGGACAGGGTCGCGGGACCCTCGGAACACTGAAGCTTTCTTT. It specifies CSARTGSRDPRNTEAFF.

The chain uses TRBV5-1 and TRBJ1-1, with no clear D. The CDR3 consists of 15 residues. CDR1 SGHRS and CDR2 YFSETQ come from the germline V gene. Trimming removed 6 bases at V and 1 base at J, with 16 bases between. This CDR3 reads CASMRGETANTEAFF. The DNA for the CDR3 is TGCGCCAGCATGAGAGGCGAGACGGCGAACACTGAAGCTTTCTTT.

This chain connects TRBV12-3 or TRBV12-4 to TRBJ2-3; 8 nucleotides line up with TRBD2. CDR3 length equals 15 residues. V lost 3 bases to trimming and J lost 3 bases; unmatched junction nucleotides: 5. The CDR3 DNA follows: TGTGCCAGCAGTTTGGCGGGGGGTTGGACAGATACGCAGTATTTT. Its protein product is CASSLAGGWTDTQYF.

The chain carries TRBV19 and TRBJ2-7; TRBD1 matches at 9 bases. The V gene's germline CDR1 is LNHDA and CDR2 SQIVND (reference sequence). V lost 5 bases and J lost 5; bases outside the gene matches: 4. The CDR3 length is 13 residues. CDR3 nucleotides: TGTGCCAGTAGTCCACGGACAGGGGACGAGCAGTACTTC. It codes for CASSPRTGDEQYF.

This clonotype has more than one count but fewer than ten. The V gene is TRBV7-2, the J gene TRBJ2-7; 8 bases match TRBD1. This CDR3 spans 15 amino acids. The germline CDR1 and CDR2 sequences are SGHTA and FQGNSA. The V and J ends lost 5 bases and 0 bases, in that order; junction bases with no gene match: 6. CDR3 loop: CASSRQGSISYEQYF. In DNA form, the CDR3 reads TGTGCCAGCAGCCGACAGGGGTCGATCTCCTACGAGCAGTACTTC.

This chain joins TRBV2 and TRBJ1-2, with TRBD1 matching over 7 bases. CDR1 and CDR2 from the germline V gene are SNHLY and FYNNEI. V was pared by 6 bases and J by 8 bases, with 9 bases of the junction left unmatched. The CDR3 consists of 13 residues. This CDR3 reads CASRETGLEGYTF. CDR3 in DNA: TGTGCCAGCAGAGAGACAGGGCTTGAAGGCTACACCTTC. The whole variable domain, remainder taken from reference TRBV2 and TRBJ1-2, is EPEVTQTPSHQVTQMGQEVILRCVPISNHLYFYWYRQILGQKVEFLVSFYNNEISEKSEIFDDQFSVERPDGSNFTLKIRSTKLEDSAMYFCASRETGLEGYTFGSGTRLTVV.

This clonotype has ten or more counts. The genes are TRBV12-3 or TRBV12-4 and TRBJ2-2, with D possibly matching TRBD2 (5 bases). CDR3 length: 15 residues. Between the trimmed V and J ends, which lost 1 base and 5 bases, there was a span of 11 bases. The CDR3 DNA reads TGTGCCAGCAGTTTAGAAGGTTGGAGGACCGGGGAGCTGTTTTTT. It encodes CASSLEGWRTGELFF.

The chain employs TRBV7-8 and TRBJ1-2; 8 positions agree with TRBD1. The CDR3 consists of 14 residues. Germline V gene sequence: CDR1 SGHVS, CDR2 FQNEAQ. After removal of 3 bases from V and 4 bases from J, the junction contained 4 bases not matched to a gene. CDR3 loop: CASSLGQAAYGYTF. DNA for the CDR3: TGTGCCAGCAGCTTGGGACAGGCTGCCTATGGCTACACCTTC.

The chain combines TRBV27 with TRBJ1-1; no definite D call. CDR1 and CDR2 from the germline V gene are MNHEY and SMNVEV (reference sequence). V gave up 6 bases and J gave up 11 bases, with 16 bases separating them. The CDR3 is made up of 12 amino acids. Written as DNA, the CDR3 is TGTGCCAGCAGCACCGGGCCAGGAGGGGCTTTCTTT. It specifies CASSTGPGGAFF.

The chain combines TRBV20-1 with TRBJ1-2; no firm D call. The CDR3 sequence is 11 residues long. Between the trimmed V and J ends, which lost 5 bases and 10 bases, there was a span of 14 bases. Germline CDR1 reads DFQATT; CDR2 reads SNEGSKA (reference sequence). The CDR3 here is CSAVPAGSYTF. The CDR3 region has the DNA TGCAGTGCTGTCCCAGCAGGATCCTACACCTTC.

V and J are TRBV3-1 and TRBJ2-3; 10 bases fit TRBD2. CDR1 LGHDT and CDR2 YNNKEL come from the germline V gene (reference sequence). The ends lost 2 bases at V and 1 base at J; junction bases unmatched: 3. CDR3 size: 16 residues. For the CDR3, the DNA is TGTGCCAGCAGCCAACCCACTAGCGGGGGCACAGATACGCAGTATTTT. Translating it yields CASSQPTSGGTDTQYF.

With regard to this clonotype: The germline gene is not matched at one end of the junction; a read error may be the cause. This chain uses TRBV14 with TRBJ1-6; D not certain. In germline, CDR1 is SGHDN, CDR2 FVKESK. The CDR3 is 13 residues long. CDR3 sequence (DNA): TGCGCCAGCAGGCTGAATGGGCATTCACCCCTCCACTTT. This codes for CASRLNGHSPLHF.

The rearrangement uses TRBV12-3 or TRBV12-4 and TRBJ1-6; TRBD1 is a possible D gene (5 bases). Trimming left V 7 bases short and J 8 bases short, with 9 bases between. CDR3 length: 12 residues. CDR3 sequence reads: CASKVGDSPLHF. CDR3 nucleotide sequence: TGTGCCAGCAAAGTAGGGGATTCACCCCTCCACTTT.

The chain has TRBV5-8 and TRBJ2-3, with D perhaps matching TRBD2 (6 bases). The CDR3 spans 15 residues. Per germline, CDR1 SGHTS and CDR2 YDEGEE. Deletions cut 1 base from V and 3 bases from J, with 12 bases between. CDR3 protein: CASSLPEGITDTQYF. In DNA, the CDR3 is TGTGCCAGCAGCTTGCCGGAGGGGATTACAGATACGCAGTATTTT.